This T cell receptor beta chain was sequenced during a study of control samples from healthy donors and cancer patients. Assay used: immunoSEQ multiplex PCR; TCRdb lists only in-frame clones, some missing. The sample has about 140,000 clones; approximately 94% are singletons. The sample was blood. The TCR sequence derives from a man in his forties in good health.

In nucleotides, the CDR3 is TGTGCCAGCAGCTTAGCGGGCCACGAGCAGTACTTC. Protein product: CASSLAGHEQYF. V is TRBV7-6 and J is TRBJ2-7; no reliable D call. Per germline, CDR1 SGHVS and CDR2 FNYEAQ. This CDR3 contains 12 residues. Trimming cost V 0 bases and J 5 bases, with 5 bases left between them.